This T cell receptor beta chain was recovered during a study of cytomegalovirus exposure and HLA in healthy donors. As to this clone: The antigen remains unidentified.

Primers included in the PCR were 60 Vbeta and 13 Jbeta primers. Measured with immunoSEQ multiplex PCR; TCRdb has only the in-frame clones, and not every one. The sample includes around 67,000 clones, 80% to 90% of them seen just once. V lost 5 bases, J lost 6 bases, and 13 bases lay in between. Germline loops: CDR1 MNHEY, CDR2 SMNVEV (reference sequence). The CDR3 totals 14 residues. Broader study findings: Most TCR beta V segments were productive about 87% or about 30% of the time in an earlier analysis.

The chain carries TRBV27 and TRBJ2-2, with D possibly matching TRBD1 (6 bases). This TCR came from a woman aged 25-40 years in good health and CMV-seropositive. Specimen: PBMCs. This chain's CDR3 is CASSRSGDPGELFF. In DNA form, the CDR3 reads TGTGCCAGCAGTCGCTCAGGGGATCCCGGGGAGCTGTTTTTT.